The T cell receptor (beta chain) under discussion was sequenced for a study of blood T cell repertoires in COVID-19. Background on the study: Spain, Italy and the United States supplied samples that represented acute and convalescent COVID-19. T cells, B-cell-depleted T cells, or PBMCs supplied cDNA or gDNA.

As processed by the authors: Nucleated cell counts were estimated from reference gene primer amplification. Using immunoSEQ multiplex PCR, the repertoire was profiled, and TCRdb retains in-frame clones only, with some absent. That table furnishes V, J and clone size, whereas the DNA furnished D and trimming. This sample has a few hundred thousand clones, with roughly 88% found just once. The sequence was collected from a woman under 40 with acute or convalescent COVID-19. The sample consisted of peripheral blood.

The CDR3 reads CASSVPGHYYGYTF. The CDR3 DNA sequence: TGTGCCAGCAGCGTCCCGGGACACTACTATGGCTACACCTTC. The V and J genes are TRBV2 and TRBJ1-2, with D perhaps TRBD1 (6 bases). The CDR3 has 14 residues. Trimming shortened V by 6 bases and J by 3 bases, and 14 bases separated the two germline ends. The germline V gene encodes CDR1 SNHLY and CDR2 FYNNEI.